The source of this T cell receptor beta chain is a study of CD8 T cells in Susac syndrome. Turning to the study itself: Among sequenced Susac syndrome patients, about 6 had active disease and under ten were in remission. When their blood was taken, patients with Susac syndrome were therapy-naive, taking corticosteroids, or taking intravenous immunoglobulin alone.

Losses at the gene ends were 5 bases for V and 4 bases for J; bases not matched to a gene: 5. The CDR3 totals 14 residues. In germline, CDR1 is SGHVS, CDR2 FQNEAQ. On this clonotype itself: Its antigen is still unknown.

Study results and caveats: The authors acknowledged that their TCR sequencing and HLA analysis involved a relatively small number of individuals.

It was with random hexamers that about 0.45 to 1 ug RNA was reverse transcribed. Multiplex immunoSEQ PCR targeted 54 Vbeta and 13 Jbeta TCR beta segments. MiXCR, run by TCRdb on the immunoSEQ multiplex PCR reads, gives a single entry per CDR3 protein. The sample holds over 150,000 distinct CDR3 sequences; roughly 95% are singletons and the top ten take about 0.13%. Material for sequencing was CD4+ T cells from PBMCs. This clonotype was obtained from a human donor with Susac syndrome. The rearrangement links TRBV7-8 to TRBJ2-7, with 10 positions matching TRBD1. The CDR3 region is CASSLGQGWYEQYV. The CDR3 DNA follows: TGTGCCAGCAGCCTGGGACAGGGGTGGTACGAGCAGTACGTC.